Below, 12 T cell receptor beta chains from the same sample are listed, as sequenced in a study of blood T cell repertoires in COVID-19. Method: immunoSEQ multiplex PCR; TCRdb's copy keeps in-frame clones and lacks some. The repertoire holds 380,000 or so clones, with around 87% as singletons. The sample comprised PBMCs or T cells enriched from blood (not recorded which). Receptor source: a man aged 25 to 40 who had recovered from COVID-19.

The rearrangement joins TRBV7-9 to TRBJ1-2; D perhaps matches TRBD1 (5 bases). This CDR3 comprises 14 residues. Trimming shortened V by 4 bases and J by 3 bases, and 12 bases separated the two germline ends. Germline values: CDR1 SEHNR, CDR2 FQNEAQ (reference sequence). Here the CDR3 reads CASSSPGGDYGYTF. The CDR3, as DNA: TGTGCCAGCAGCTCCCCTGGGGGGGACTATGGCTACACCTTC.

The CDR3 DNA reads TGTGCCACCAGCAGAGAACTGCGTAGTAGGGGGAACACTGAAGCTTTCTTT. Amino acid sequence: CATSRELRSRGNTEAFF. This sequence joins TRBV15 and TRBJ1-1; maybe TRBD1 (5 bases). The ends were cut back, 0 bases at V and 1 base at J, with 15 bases in the middle. CDR3 length: 17 amino acids. Germline V lookup: CDR1 LNHNV, CDR2 YYDKDF (reference sequence).

The chain joins TRBV6-5 to TRBJ1-1; D is undetermined. The CDR3 is 16 amino acids. The V and J ends lost 0 bases and 4 bases respectively, with 15 bases between them. The germline V gene has CDR1 MNHEY and CDR2 SVGAGI. The CDR3 loop reads CASSYSGLGEGTEAFF. Written as DNA, the CDR3 is TGTGCCAGCAGTTACTCGGGCCTGGGAGAAGGCACTGAAGCTTTCTTT.

Only one count was recorded for this clone. The DNA of the CDR3 is TGTGCCAGTAGTAGAGGGACAGGGCATCCTCCTCCTAGGGGTGAGCAGTTCTTC. This sequence encodes CASSRGTGHPPPRGEQFF. V and J are TRBV19 and TRBJ2-1, with 9 bases lining up with TRBD1. The CDR3 is 18 amino acids. Germline V lookup: CDR1 LNHDA, CDR2 SQIVND (reference sequence). With V trimmed by 4 bases and J by 9 bases, 19 bases remained unmatched.

V and J are TRBV7-9 and TRBJ1-2, with unresolved D. This CDR3 spans 14 amino acids. CDR1 is SEHNR, CDR2 FQNEAQ, per germline (reference sequence). Trimming took 5 bases from V and 6 from J, leaving 16 bases between them. The CDR3: CASSPIGPRHGYTF. CDR3 coding DNA: TGTGCCAGCAGCCCAATCGGCCCTAGACATGGCTACACCTTC.

V is TRBV5-6 and J is TRBJ1-3, with D maybe TRBD1 (6 bases). V was clipped by 2 bases and J by 1 base, with 7 bases between them. Looked up from germline, CDR1 is SGHDT and CDR2 is YYEEEE. This CDR3 has 14 amino acids. DNA of the CDR3: TGTGCCAGCAGCTTCGACAGGTCTGGAAACACCATATATTTT. Protein sequence: CASSFDRSGNTIYF.

The chain uses TRBV6-2 or TRBV6-3 and TRBJ1-2, with D unresolved. There are 13 residues in the CDR3. The ends were cut back, 4 bases at V and 1 base at J, with 7 bases in the middle. The germline gives CDR1 MNHEY, CDR2 SVGEGT. This CDR3 is CASSSGRNYGYTF. CDR3 DNA sequence: TGTGCCAGCAGTTCGGGTCGTAACTATGGCTACACCTTC.

The J gene is TRBJ1-1, the V gene TRBV9; 7 bases map to TRBD1. Germline-derived CDR1 and CDR2 are SGDLS and YYNGEE. This CDR3 region has 15 residues. Trimming at V came to 4 bases and at J to 0 bases, leaving 6 bases not matched to a gene. The CDR3 protein is CASSFTTGLNTEAFF. The CDR3 bases are TGTGCCAGCAGCTTTACGACAGGGCTGAACACTGAAGCTTTCTTT.

There are a few counts of this clone. The chain links TRBV19 to TRBJ1-1; D not resolved. Germline assignment: CDR1 LNHDA and CDR2 SQIVND (reference sequence). The CDR3 runs to 14 residues. Trimming stripped 1 base from V and 1 base from J, with 7 bases between. Written as DNA, the CDR3 is TGTGCCAGTAGTATAGGCGCTCGGAACACTGAAGCTTTCTTT. It is translated as CASSIGARNTEAFF.

The CDR3 DNA reads as TGCGCCAGCAGCCAAGGACCCGGGACATTGACAGATACGCAGTATTTT. This codes for CASSQGPGTLTDTQYF. This rearrangement joins TRBV4-3 to TRBJ2-3; a possible D gene is TRBD1 (6 bases). Germline CDR1 reads LGHNA; CDR2 reads YSLEER. The CDR3 length is 16 residues. Trimming cost V 1 base and J 3 bases, with 14 bases left between them.

The V and J genes are TRBV6-1 and TRBJ1-5, with TRBD1 as a possible D gene (5 bases). CDR1 MNHNS and CDR2 SASEGT come from the germline V gene. This CDR3 region has 16 residues. Trimming removed 2 bases from V and 3 bases from J, with 14 bases in between. The CDR3 region has the DNA TGTGCCAGCAGTGAATTCTTACCAGGGAACAATCAGCCCCAGCATTTT. This encodes CASSEFLPGNNQPQHF.

The chain joins TRBV11-2 to TRBJ2-4; D call uncertain. Germline lookup yields CDR1 SGHAT and CDR2 FQNNGV. V was trimmed by 1 base and J by 4 bases, leaving 5 bases between them. The CDR3 has 13 amino acids. CDR3: CASSLVSKNIQYF. The CDR3 bases are TGTGCCAGCAGCTTAGTCTCTAAAAACATTCAGTACTTC.